Sequencing of this T cell receptor beta chain was carried out in a study of response to subunit inactivated influenza vaccine. Study results and caveats: Every seasonal influenza vaccination brings in few new T cells, the authors suggested.

Of note for this clonotype: Antigen: not known.

TCRdb used MiXCR to reprocess the RT-PCR reads, holding one entry per CDR3 protein. In the table there are 650,000 to 850,000 distinct CDR3 sequences, approximately 15% of which are singletons. Germline V CDR1 and CDR2: LNHNV, YYDKDF (reference sequence). V was trimmed by 3 bases and J by 5 bases, leaving 10 bases between them. This CDR3 has 13 amino acids. The source of this sequence is a middle-aged man who received an inactivated influenza vaccine. The gene calls are TRBV15 and TRBJ2-5; no reliable D call. The source was PBMCs from blood, collected about 14 days before vaccination. The CDR3 sequence is CATSSLKSETQYF. The DNA for the CDR3 is TGTGCCACCAGCAGTCTGAAGTCGGAGACCCAGTACTTC.